The 5 T cell receptor beta chains given below trace back to one sample, sequenced in a study of blood T cell repertoires in COVID-19. Data came from immunoSEQ multiplex PCR; TCRdb stores just in-frame clones and leaves some out. The repertoire has under 300,000 clones, about nine tenths of them found once; the top ten carry approximately 3%. The sample consisted of PBMCs or T cells enriched from blood (not recorded which). The receptors derive from a woman aged 50 to 60 who had recovered from COVID-19.

The chain has TRBV30 and TRBJ1-2; TRBD1 agrees at 8 bases. The CDR3 spans 16 residues. Germline V lookup: CDR1 GTSNPN, CDR2 SVGIG (reference sequence). The V segment lost 2 bases and the J segment 4 bases; nucleotides outside the gene matches: 12. CDR3 DNA: TGTGCCTGGAGTCCCCTGACAGGGGCCTTTATCTATGGCTACACCTTC. Amino acid sequence: CAWSPLTGAFIYGYTF.

This chain uses TRBV7-9 with TRBJ2-5; 10 bases are a match to TRBD2. CDR3 length equals 12 residues. Germline lookup yields CDR1 SEHNR and CDR2 FQNEAQ (reference sequence). The CDR3 DNA sequence: TGTGCAACCAAAGCGGGAGGGGAGACCCAGTACTTC. It is translated as CATKAGGETQYF.

The rearrangement uses TRBV19 and TRBJ1-1; D uncertain. The length of the CDR3 is 12 residues. Germline-derived CDR1 and CDR2 are LNHDA and SQIVND (reference sequence). V was shortened by 5 bases and J by 1 base, with 5 bases between the two germline ends. The DNA of the CDR3 is TGTGCCAGTAGTCACAGGAACACTGAAGCTTTCTTT. Its protein is CASSHRNTEAFF.

This chain uses TRBV11-2 with TRBJ1-2; no clear D. The length of the CDR3 is 13 residues. V dropped 5 bases and J dropped 4 bases, with 11 bases sitting between them. CDR1 SGHAT and CDR2 FQNNGV come from the germline V gene. CDR3 sequence reads: CASSHGLLYGYTF. DNA for the CDR3: TGTGCCAGCAGCCATGGACTCCTCTATGGCTACACCTTC.

The sample holds one count of this clone. The chain uses TRBV11-2 and TRBJ2-7; unclear D gene. Germline CDR1 SGHAT, CDR2 FQNNGV. Trimming cost V 1 base and J 0 bases, with 10 bases left between them. The CDR3 is 15 amino acids. This CDR3 is CASSLGQQPSYEQYF. CDR3 coding DNA: TGTGCCAGCAGCTTAGGCCAACAACCCTCCTACGAGCAGTACTTC.